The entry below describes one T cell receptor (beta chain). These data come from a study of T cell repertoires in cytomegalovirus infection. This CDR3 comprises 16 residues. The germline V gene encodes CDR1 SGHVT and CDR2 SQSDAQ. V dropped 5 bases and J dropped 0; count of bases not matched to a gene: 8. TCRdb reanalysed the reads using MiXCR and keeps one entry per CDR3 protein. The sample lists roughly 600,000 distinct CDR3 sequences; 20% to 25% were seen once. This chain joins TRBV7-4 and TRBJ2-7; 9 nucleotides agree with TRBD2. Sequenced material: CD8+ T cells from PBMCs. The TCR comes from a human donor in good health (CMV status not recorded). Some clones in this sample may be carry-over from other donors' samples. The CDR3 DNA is TGTGCCAGCAGCCACGGACTAGCGAAAAGCTCCTACGAGCAGTACTTC. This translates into CASSHGLAKSSYEQYF. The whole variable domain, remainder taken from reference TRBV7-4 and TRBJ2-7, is GAGVSQSPRYKVAKRGRDVALRCDSISGHVTLYWYRQTLGQGSEVLTYSQSDAQRDKSGRPSGRFSAERPERSVSTLKIQRTEQGDSAVYLCASSHGLAKSSYEQYFGPGTRLTVT.